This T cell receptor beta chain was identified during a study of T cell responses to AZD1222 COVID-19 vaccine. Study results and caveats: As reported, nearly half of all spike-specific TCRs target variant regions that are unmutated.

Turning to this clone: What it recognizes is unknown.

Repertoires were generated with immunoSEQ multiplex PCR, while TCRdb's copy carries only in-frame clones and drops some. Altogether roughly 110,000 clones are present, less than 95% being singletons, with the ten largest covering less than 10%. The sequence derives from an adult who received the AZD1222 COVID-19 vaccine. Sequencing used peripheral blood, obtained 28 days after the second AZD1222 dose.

The CDR3 sequence: CASRAAGGTPYEQYF. For the CDR3, the DNA is TGTGCCAGCAGGGCCGCCGGAGGGACCCCCTACGAGCAGTACTTC. The rearrangement links TRBV3-1 (or the pseudogene TRBV3-2) to TRBJ2-7, with D perhaps TRBD2 (6 bases). This CDR3 has 15 amino acids. The V gene's germline CDR1 is LGHDT and CDR2 YNNKEL (reference sequence). V lost 6 bases, J lost 2 bases, and 17 bases lay in between.